These 3 T cell receptor beta chains were all obtained from the same sample, sequenced in a study of blood T cell repertoires in COVID-19. The method was immunoSEQ multiplex PCR; TCRdb's version includes in-frame clones alone and lacks a portion of them. This table holds some 190,000 clones, roughly 80% found once. Sequences were obtained from PBMCs or T cells enriched from blood (not recorded which). The receptor source for this set is a man aged 55 to 70 who had been exposed to COVID-19.

The chain has TRBV7-2 and TRBJ1-6; 9 bases match TRBD1. CDR1 is SGHTA and CDR2 is FQGNSA in the germline V gene. The V segment lost 3 bases and the J segment 7 bases; nucleotides outside the gene matches: 4. This CDR3 is 15 amino acids long. CDR3: CASSFDRGSNSPLHF. The CDR3 DNA is TGTGCCAGCAGCTTTGACAGGGGGTCGAATTCACCCCTCCACTTT.

This chain links TRBV5-6 with TRBJ2-3; 8 nucleotides line up with TRBD2. This CDR3 is 15 amino acids long. Germline lookup yields CDR1 SGHDT and CDR2 YYEEEE. The ends lost 4 bases at V and 6 bases at J; junction bases unmatched: 10. CDR3 DNA sequence: TGTGCCAGCAGCCTGGAAGTAGCGGGACCCGATACGCAGTATTTT. Translating it yields CASSLEVAGPDTQYF.

The chain couples TRBV7-3 to TRBJ1-5; D is undetermined. V was pared by 2 bases and J by 6 bases, with 11 bases between. Germline CDR1 is SGHTA and CDR2 is FQGTGA. The CDR3 consists of 14 residues. The CDR3 spells CASSLGGMGQPQHF. In DNA, the CDR3 is TGTGCCAGCAGCTTAGGCGGGATGGGTCAGCCCCAGCATTTT.